This TCR beta chain was retrieved from a study of T cell responses to AZD1222 COVID-19 vaccine. The wider study: The analysis combined second doses at about 4 or about 12 weeks.

Libraries were prepared by immunoSEQ multiplex PCR; TCRdb keeps only in-frame clonotypes and omits some of them. Altogether approximately 140,000 clones are present, 85% to 95% being singletons, with the ten largest covering roughly 1.3%. CDR3 length: 14 residues. Trimming removed 5 bases from V and 1 base from J, with 11 bases in between. CDR1 and CDR2 from the germline V gene are KGHSH and LQKENI. To note about this clone: Its antigen is unknown.

Regarding the study as a whole: Among the donors, most were white British and more were female, and clonal diversity was possibly underestimated.

The sequenced sample was peripheral blood, obtained on day 0 of AZD1222 vaccination. The sequence was collected from an adult in good health. The rearrangement links TRBV18 to TRBJ1-1; D gene ambiguous. DNA of the CDR3: TGTGCCAGCTCAACCCTCCCGGGGAACACTGAAGCTTTCTTT. The encoded protein is CASSTLPGNTEAFF.